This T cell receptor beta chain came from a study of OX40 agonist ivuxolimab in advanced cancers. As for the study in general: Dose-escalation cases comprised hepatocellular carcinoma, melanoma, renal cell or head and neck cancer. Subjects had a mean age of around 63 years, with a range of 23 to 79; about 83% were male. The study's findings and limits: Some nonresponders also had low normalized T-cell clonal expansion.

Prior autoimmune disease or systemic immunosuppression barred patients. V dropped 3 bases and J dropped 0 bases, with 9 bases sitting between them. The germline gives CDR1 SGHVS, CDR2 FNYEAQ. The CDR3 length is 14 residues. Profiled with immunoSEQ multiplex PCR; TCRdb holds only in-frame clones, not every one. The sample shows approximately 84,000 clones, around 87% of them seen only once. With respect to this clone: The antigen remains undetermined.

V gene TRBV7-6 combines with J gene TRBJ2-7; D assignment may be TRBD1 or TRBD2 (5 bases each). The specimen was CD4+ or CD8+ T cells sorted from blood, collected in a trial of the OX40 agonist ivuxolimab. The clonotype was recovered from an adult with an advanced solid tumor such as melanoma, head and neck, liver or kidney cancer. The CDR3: CASSFGTRSYEQYF. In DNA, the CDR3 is TGTGCCAGCAGCTTTGGGACCCGCTCCTACGAGCAGTACTTC.